One and the same sample provided the 28 T cell receptor beta chains below, sequenced in a study of tumor-infiltrating lymphocytes in oesophageal squamous cell carcinoma. A single record per CDR3 protein comes from TCRdb applying MiXCR to the PCR reads. In the table there are 15,000 to 20,000 distinct CDR3 sequences, approximately 43% of which are singletons. Sequences were obtained from blood. Source of these receptors: a female donor with esophageal squamous cell carcinoma.

This clonotype was found many times. Here the CDR3 reads CASSGPLTGPNEQYF. The CDR3 bases are TGCGCCAGCAGCGGTCCCCTGACAGGTCCCAACGAGCAGTACTTC. This sequence joins TRBV5-1 and TRBJ2-1, with D tentatively TRBD1 (6 bases). The DNA end lines up better with TRBJ2-7; the J call may be wrong. The CDR3 is made up of 15 amino acids. Germline V lookup: CDR1 SGHRS, CDR2 YFSETQ.

This clonotype was detected a few times. This sequence may be a read error, since a much larger clone differs from it by one base. The chain's CDR3 is CASSLSGSPTQFF. In DNA form, the CDR3 reads TGTGCCAGCAGTTTAAGCGGGAGTCCGACCCAGTTCTTC. This sequence joins TRBV28 and TRBJ2-1, with 8 bases that match TRBD2. The CDR3 has 13 amino acids. V trimming: 2 bases; J trimming: 13 bases; junction bases outside the gene matches: 7. Germline CDR1 is MDHEN and CDR2 is SYDVKM. Full variable domain (remainder filled in from reference TRBV28 and TRBJ2-1): DVKVTQSSRYLVKRTGEKVFLECVQDMDHENMFWYRQDPGLGLRLIYFSYDVKMKEKGDIPEGYSVSREKKERFSLILESASTNQTSMYLCASSLSGSPTQFFGPGTRLTVL.

The rearrangement joins TRBV24-1 to TRBJ1-2; TRBD1 is a possible D gene (6 bases). Trimming stripped 6 bases from V and 6 bases from J, with 10 bases between. Germline values: CDR1 KGHDR, CDR2 SFDVKD. The CDR3 length is 12 residues. The CDR3 DNA reads TGTGCCACCAGTCAGGGGCGGGATGGCTACACCTTC. Protein product: CATSQGRDGYTF.

This clonotype has just a few counts. The chain recombines TRBV20-1 with TRBJ2-5, with D maybe TRBD2 (7 bases). V was pared by 3 bases and J by 4 bases, with 12 bases between. Germline V gives CDR1 DFQATT, CDR2 SNEGSKA (reference sequence). CDR3 size: 13 residues. The CDR3 reads CSASKGGAETQYF. The CDR3 nucleotides read TGCAGTGCTAGTAAGGGGGGGGCAGAGACCCAGTACTTC.

The rearrangement uses TRBV7-2 and TRBJ2-3; the match to TRBD2 covers 11 bases. The CDR3 runs 16 residues. Germline-derived CDR1 and CDR2 are SGHTA and FQGNSA. V trimming: 5 bases; J trimming: 2 bases; junction bases outside the gene matches: 6. As DNA, the CDR3 is TGTGCCAGCAGCCCGACTAGCGGGGCAAACACAGATACGCAGTATTTT. Encoded protein: CASSPTSGANTDTQYF.

This clonotype was counted ten times or more. V usage is TRBV7-9 and J usage is TRBJ2-5, with 10 nucleotides matching TRBD2. Trimming took 5 bases from V and 11 from J; bases not matched to a gene: 26. CDR3 length: 19 residues. The germline CDR1 and CDR2 sequences are SEHNR and FQNEAQ (reference sequence). The CDR3 DNA reads as TGTGCCAGCAGCACCAGGACTAGCGGCCTACGAGGACCATACTATGAGCAGTACTTC. This translates into CASSTRTSGLRGPYYEQYF.

This clonotype was counted only a few times. Here the CDR3 DNA reads TGTGCCAGCAGCTTAGGCCCGGGAGCAGGGACAGGGATAGATACGCAGTATTTT. Protein product: CASSLGPGAGTGIDTQYF. This rearrangement joins TRBV7-2 to TRBJ2-3, with 9 bases that match TRBD1. The V and J ends lost 1 base and 5 bases, in that order; junction bases with no gene match: 13. CDR3 size: 18 residues. Germline CDR1 is SGHTA and CDR2 is FQGNSA.

As to this clonotype: The CDR3 ends on some other residue instead of the conserved phenylalanine or tryptophan, so this is likely a read error. No DNA is shown, since the ends of the CDR3 on it are uncertain; the CDR3 is the one TCRdb lists. The rearrangement uses TRBV5-6 and TRBJ2-7; the table assigns TRBD2, which was not confirmed against the DNA. Termini included, the CDR3 measures 15 amino acids. The germline gives CDR1 SGHDT, CDR2 YYEEEE. The CDR3 sequence: CASSFAGRSGYTFGS.

The V call is TRBV7-6, the J call TRBJ1-4; D uncertain. The DNA end lines up better with TRBJ2-2; the J call may be wrong. Per the germline V gene, CDR1 is SGHVS and CDR2 is FNYEAQ. The CDR3 totals 13 residues. CDR3 region: CASSLRLTGELFF. Here the CDR3 DNA reads TGTGCCAGCAGCTTGCGACTCACCGGGGAGCTGTTTTTT.

The gene calls are TRBV6-1 and TRBJ2-1, with D unclear. The V and J ends lost 7 bases and 12 bases respectively, with 13 bases between them. The CDR3 has 11 residues. CDR1 and CDR2 (germline): MNHNS, SASEGT. The CDR3 is CASTRSARQFF. The CDR3 DNA reads as TGTGCCAGCACCAGGTCGGCTCGGCAGTTCTTC.

This clonotype was seen ten or more times. V is TRBV28 and J is TRBJ1-1; 8 bases align to TRBD1. V was clipped by 4 bases and J by 3 bases; unmatched bases: 7. Per the germline V gene, CDR1 is MDHEN and CDR2 is SYDVKM. CDR3 length equals 15 residues. The CDR3 loop reads CASSSPGQGDTEAFF. CDR3 nucleotides: TGTGCCAGCAGTTCGCCCGGACAGGGCGACACTGAAGCTTTCTTT. Using reference TRBV28 and TRBJ1-1 for the parts outside the CDR3, the full variable domain is DVKVTQSSRYLVKRTGEKVFLECVQDMDHENMFWYRQDPGLGLRLIYFSYDVKMKEKGDIPEGYSVSREKKERFSLILESASTNQTSMYLCASSSPGQGDTEAFFGQGTRLTVV.

This clonotype is deemed medium-sized. The V gene is TRBV7-6, the J gene TRBJ1-6, with a possible D match to TRBD1 (5 bases). The V end lost 8 bases, the J end lost 8 bases, and 13 bases lay between the germline ends. CDR3 length equals 13 residues. The germline CDR1 and CDR2 sequences are SGHVS and FNYEAQ. The CDR3 here is CASRRQIDSPLHF. The CDR3 coding sequence is TGTGCCAGCCGGCGACAGATCGATTCACCCCTCCACTTT.

This clonotype is deemed medium-sized (0.01 to 0.1%). V usage is TRBV6-1 and J usage is TRBJ2-7; a weak D match, TRBD1 (6 bases). CDR1 is MNHNS and CDR2 is SASEGT in the germline V gene. V dropped 4 bases and J dropped 3 bases, with 13 bases sitting between them. This CDR3 is built from 14 residues. DNA for the CDR3: TGTGCCAGCAGTGCTTCTTGGGGGCACTACGAGCAGTACTTC. Translated: CASSASWGHYEQYF.

This clonotype was counted many times. The J gene is TRBJ2-3, the V gene TRBV18; D gene ambiguous. Germline assignment: CDR1 KGHSH and CDR2 LQKENI. The V end lost 4 bases, the J end lost 6 bases, and 8 bases lay between the germline ends. This CDR3 contains 12 residues. The CDR3 sequence: CASSQSGDTQYF. CDR3 sequence (DNA): TGTGCCAGCTCACAGAGTGGTGATACGCAGTATTTT.

This clonotype was seen more than once but under ten times. This chain links TRBV7-6 with TRBJ2-7; the match to TRBD1 covers 10 bases. Near its end, the DNA agrees better with TRBJ2-1, so the J call may be wrong. This CDR3 has 16 residues. From germline, CDR1 is SGHVS and CDR2 FNYEAQ. CDR3 bases: TGTGCCAGCAGCCGTCGACAGGGGGCGACCTACAATGAGCAGTTCTTC. The encoded protein is CASSRRQGATYNEQFF.

Concerning this clonotype: This sequence may be a read error, since a much larger clone differs from it by one base. The rearrangement joins TRBV7-2 to TRBJ2-3; D is ambiguous. This CDR3 spans 14 amino acids. V lost 2 bases and J lost 12, with 18 bases in between. Looked up from germline, CDR1 is SGHTA and CDR2 is FQGNSA. As DNA, the CDR3 is TGTGCCAGCAGCTTATTATCTGGCAATCAGCCCCAGTATTTT. Encoded protein: CASSLLSGNQPQYF.

This clonotype was seen only a few times. The rearrangement uses TRBV10-3 and TRBJ2-5; D gene uncertain. CDR3 length: 13 amino acids. CDR1 and CDR2 (germline): ENHRY, SYGVKD. The V end lost 2 bases, the J end lost 2 bases, and 6 bases lay between the germline ends. CDR3 nucleotides: TGTGCCATCAGTGAGCCCTATCAAGAGACCCAGTACTTC. Translated: CAISEPYQETQYF.

This chain links TRBV7-6 with TRBJ2-1; D is ambiguous. There are 15 residues in the CDR3. V lost 0 bases to trimming and J lost 5 bases, with 11 bases between them. Germline values: CDR1 SGHVS, CDR2 FNYEAQ. This CDR3 is CASSLAWGYDNEQFF. In DNA, the CDR3 is TGTGCCAGCAGCTTAGCGTGGGGTTACGACAATGAGCAGTTCTTC.

As for this clonotype: Relative to the germline gene, one junction end is altered; a read error may explain this. The chain recombines TRBV3-1 with TRBJ2-1, with 8 bases identical to TRBD1. Germline assignment: CDR1 LGHDT and CDR2 YNNKEL (reference sequence). CDR3 length: 16 residues. CDR3 in amino acids: CASSQVPGGAYNEKYF. Written as DNA, the CDR3 is TGTGCCAGCAGCCAAGTCCCAGGGGGCGCCTACAATGAGAAGTACTTC.

This clonotype ranks as medium-sized. The chain recombines TRBV6-1 with TRBJ2-5; no clear D. Germline V gene lookup returns CDR1 MNHNS and CDR2 SASEGT. The V end was cut by 1 base, the J end by 0 bases, with 9 bases between. This CDR3 is 15 amino acids long. The CDR3: CASSEELTYQETQYF. The CDR3 DNA reads as TGTGCCAGCAGTGAAGAGTTGACATACCAAGAGACCCAGTACTTC.

At least ten counts were recorded for this clonotype. The CDR3 spells CASSYSSQVSGNTIYF. As DNA, the CDR3 is TGTGCCAGCAGTTACTCGAGTCAGGTCTCTGGAAACACCATATATTTT. V usage is TRBV6-6 and J usage is TRBJ1-3; D uncertain. Looked up from germline, CDR1 is MNHNY and CDR2 is SVGAGI (reference sequence). This CDR3 is built from 16 residues. V was shortened by 0 bases and J by 0 bases, with 9 bases between the two germline ends.

Turning to this clonotype: Being one base from a much bigger clone, this may be a read error. The chain carries TRBV27 and TRBJ2-5; 8 nucleotides line up with TRBD2. TRBJ2-1 explains the end of the DNA better; the J call may be wrong. The V gene's germline CDR1 is MNHEY and CDR2 SMNVEV (reference sequence). CDR3 length: 16 residues. The CDR3 nucleotides are TGTGCCAGCAGTTTTATGGCTAGCGGGTTTCGCCACGAGCAGTTCTTC. Amino acid sequence: CASSFMASGFRHEQFF.

This clonotype was detected ten times or more. The CDR3 DNA follows: TGTGCCAGCAGCTTAGGGAGCTCTGGGGCCAACGTCCTGACTTTC. Encoded protein: CASSLGSSGANVLTF. The gene calls are TRBV7-9 and TRBJ2-6; D gene unclear. The germline V gene has CDR1 SEHNR and CDR2 FQNEAQ (reference sequence). Trimming left V 1 base short and J 0 bases short, with 4 bases between. The length of the CDR3 is 15 residues.

The J gene is TRBJ2-7, the V gene TRBV12-3 or TRBV12-4; D is perhaps TRBD1 or TRBD2 (5 bases each). The DNA end is a closer match to TRBJ2-1, so the J assignment may be wrong. The CDR3 sequence is 15 residues long. CDR3 in DNA: TGTGCCAGCAGTAGGGGAGCTAGCTCCTACAATGAGCAGTTCTTC. Residues: CASSRGASSYNEQFF.

This clonotype was seen ten or more times. The rearrangement joins TRBV5-1 to TRBJ2-5; D is perhaps TRBD1 (6 bases). Germline V gene data show CDR1 as SGHRS and CDR2 as YFSETQ. V was pared by 0 bases and J by 1 base, with 10 bases between. The CDR3 loop spans 15 amino acids. CDR3: CASSLGQASQETQYF. The CDR3 bases are TGCGCCAGCAGCTTGGGACAGGCCTCCCAAGAGACCCAGTACTTC.

This clonotype has a single count. The germline gene is not matched at one end of the junction; a read error may be the cause. The V gene is TRBV7-3, the J gene TRBJ2-5; the D gene is possibly TRBD2 (6 bases). The CDR3 is made up of 14 amino acids. Germline values: CDR1 SGHTA, CDR2 FQGTGA. The DNA for the CDR3 is TGTGCCAGCGGCGTGGGACTGTATAATTCACCCCTCCACTTC. Translation: CASGVGLYNSPLHF.

This chain links TRBV4-3 with TRBJ2-7; a weak D match, TRBD2 (6 bases). The J call is uncertain, as TRBJ2-5 better fits the DNA end. Germline V gene lookup returns CDR1 LGHNA and CDR2 YSLEER. The CDR3 loop spans 14 amino acids. The CDR3 nucleotides read TGCGCCAGCAGCCAAGAAGGTGGAGGGGCGACCCAGTACTTC. It codes for CASSQEGGGATQYF.

This clonotype was recorded at least ten times. Given a much more abundant clone one base away, this may be a read error. J is TRBJ2-7 and V is TRBV7-2, with a weak D call TRBD1 (6 bases). CDR3 length: 15 amino acids. Trimming pared 1 base from V and 7 bases from J, leaving 17 bases between. Germline values: CDR1 SGHTA, CDR2 FQGNSA. CDR3 loop: CASSLVQDSYNEQYF. Here the CDR3 DNA reads TGTGCCAGCAGCTTAGTGCAGGACAGTTACAATGAGCAGTACTTC.